The 8 T cell receptor beta chains presented below share a single source sample, sequenced in a study of OX40 agonist ivuxolimab in advanced cancers. TCRdb's table, derived via immunoSEQ multiplex PCR, lists solely in-frame clones and lacks some. This sample has roughly 20,000 clones, with roughly four fifths found just once. The sequencing used CD4+ or CD8+ T cells sorted from blood, collected in a trial of the OX40 agonist ivuxolimab. These receptors all stem from an adult with an advanced solid tumor such as melanoma, head and neck, liver or kidney cancer.

This chain joins TRBV28 and TRBJ1-4, with D uncertain. In germline, CDR1 is MDHEN, CDR2 SYDVKM. The CDR3 is made up of 14 amino acids. Deletions cut 6 bases from V and 4 bases from J, with 12 bases between. DNA for the CDR3: TGTGCCAGCAGGACCCCCACCATTAATGAAAAACTGTTTTTT. Its translation: CASRTPTINEKLFF.

The chain uses TRBV27 and TRBJ2-3; D gene ambiguous. The V gene's germline CDR1 is MNHEY and CDR2 SMNVEV (reference sequence). Trimming shortened V by 7 bases and J by 5 bases, and 7 bases separated the two germline ends. This CDR3 comprises 11 residues. CDR3 DNA sequence: TGTGCCAGCATAAAGGGAGATACGCAGTATTTT. Translation: CASIKGDTQYF.

The chain couples TRBV11-3 to TRBJ2-7, with TRBD1 matching 7 bases. The germline V gene has CDR1 SGHNT and CDR2 YENEEA. CDR3 length equals 14 residues. The V segment lost 8 bases and the J segment 2 bases; nucleotides outside the gene matches: 9. The CDR3 coding sequence is TGTGCCAGCTCACCCCGGGACAGTCCCTACGAGCAGTACTTC. Amino acid sequence: CASSPRDSPYEQYF.

V is TRBV29-1 and J is TRBJ1-2, with a weak D call TRBD1 (6 bases). Germline CDR1 and CDR2: SQVTM and ANQGSEA. V was shortened by 4 bases and J by 4 bases, with 10 bases between the two germline ends. This CDR3 is 12 amino acids long. This chain's CDR3 is CSVGGGVYGYTF. The CDR3 DNA follows: TGCAGCGTTGGGGGGGGCGTCTATGGCTACACCTTC.

The V and J genes are TRBV19 and TRBJ1-3; no definite D call. Germline V gene data show CDR1 as LNHDA and CDR2 as SQIVND (reference sequence). This CDR3 has 14 amino acids. Trimming cost V 5 bases and J 0 bases, with 8 bases left between them. For the CDR3, the DNA is TGTGCCAGTAGTTATAGCGCCTCTGGAAACACCATATATTTT. The encoded protein is CASSYSASGNTIYF.

This clone has more than one count but fewer than ten. This specimen includes other DNA sequences encoding the same CDR3. The chain links TRBV27 to TRBJ2-1; D gene unclear. Germline V gene lookup returns CDR1 MNHEY and CDR2 SMNVEV (reference sequence). V was pared by 5 bases and J by 7 bases, with 9 bases between. CDR3 size: 12 residues. CDR3 in amino acids: CASSPGTNEQFF. The CDR3 DNA sequence: TGTGCCAGCAGTCCAGGTACAAATGAGCAGTTCTTC.

The chain is built from TRBV6-1 and TRBJ2-1; either TRBD1 or TRBD2 may fit D (5 bases each). Trimming took off 0 bases at V and 6 bases at J, with 12 bases between the two ends. Germline V lookup: CDR1 MNHNS, CDR2 SASEGT. The CDR3 has 15 residues. DNA for the CDR3: TGTGCCAGCAGTGAAGCGTCCCCGAGGGGCAATGAGCAGTTCTTC. Translated, it gives CASSEASPRGNEQFF.

This chain links TRBV5-3 with TRBJ2-6; no clear D. TRBV5-3 is given ORF status, its function remaining uncertain. This CDR3 spans 17 amino acids. The V and J ends lost 7 bases and 5 bases respectively, with 22 bases between them. The CDR3 protein is CARVGKVEQSRANVLTF. The DNA for the CDR3 is TGTGCCAGAGTTGGGAAAGTGGAACAAAGTCGGGCCAACGTCCTGACTTTC.